Following are 5 T cell receptor beta chains from one sample sequenced in a study of T cells after yellow fever vaccination. TCRdb independently ran MiXCR on the 5' RACE reads; one entry per CDR3 protein. The sample consists of more than 65,000 distinct CDR3 sequences, roughly 6% of them appearing once. The sequencing used CD4+ T cells sorted from PBMCs, collected around 15 days after the first yellow fever vaccination. All receptors come from a man between 18 and 35 years old who received the YFV17D yellow fever vaccine.

This clonotype was counted only a few times. The rearrangement links TRBV7-2 to TRBJ2-7; D may be TRBD2 (6 bases). The germline V and J ends were trimmed by 5 bases and 2 bases, with 16 bases remaining between them. Germline V CDR1 and CDR2: SGHTA, FQGNSA. The CDR3 has 15 amino acids. CDR3: CASSRGWVSTYEQYF. CDR3 bases: TGTGCCAGCAGCCGGGGGTGGGTTTCGACCTACGAGCAGTACTTC.

This clonotype was detected many times. CDR3 bases: TGTGCCAGCAGCTTCGTCGGGGCCAGGGGACGGGGTACGCAGTATTTT. This translates into CASSFVGARGRGTQYF. The rearrangement links TRBV7-9 to TRBJ2-3, with TRBD1 as a possible D gene (6 bases). V dropped 3 bases and J dropped 8 bases, with 21 bases sitting between them. The germline gives CDR1 SEHNR, CDR2 FQNEAQ (reference sequence). This CDR3 comprises 16 residues.

This clonotype was counted at least ten times. V gene TRBV3-1 combines with J gene TRBJ2-6, with D perhaps TRBD2 (6 bases). CDR3 length: 16 amino acids. The V end was cut by 3 bases, the J end by 3 bases, with 12 bases between. CDR1 and CDR2 (germline): LGHDT, YNNKEL (reference sequence). The CDR3 coding sequence is TGTGCCAGCAGCCAGGGAGGCCGGAGTGGGGCCAACGTCCTGACTTTC. Its translation: CASSQGGRSGANVLTF.

This clonotype was seen many times. The CDR3 region has the DNA TGCAGCGTTGTCAGGGTATTGAACACTGAAGCTTTCTTT. It codes for CSVVRVLNTEAFF. The chain has TRBV29-1 and TRBJ1-1; tentative D call: TRBD1 (5 bases). V gave up 4 bases and J gave up 0 bases, with 9 bases separating them. The CDR3 loop spans 13 amino acids. Germline CDR1 reads SQVTM; CDR2 reads ANQGSEA.

This clonotype has a handful of counts. This chain links TRBV6-1 with TRBJ2-4, with D unclear. Germline V CDR1 and CDR2: MNHNS, SASEGT. Deletions cut 6 bases from V and 2 bases from J, with 23 bases between. The CDR3 is 18 residues long. CDR3 sequence reads: CASSPTGRVASPKNIQYF. The DNA for the CDR3 is TGTGCCAGCAGCCCGACCGGCCGCGTGGCGTCTCCCAAAAACATTCAGTACTTC.